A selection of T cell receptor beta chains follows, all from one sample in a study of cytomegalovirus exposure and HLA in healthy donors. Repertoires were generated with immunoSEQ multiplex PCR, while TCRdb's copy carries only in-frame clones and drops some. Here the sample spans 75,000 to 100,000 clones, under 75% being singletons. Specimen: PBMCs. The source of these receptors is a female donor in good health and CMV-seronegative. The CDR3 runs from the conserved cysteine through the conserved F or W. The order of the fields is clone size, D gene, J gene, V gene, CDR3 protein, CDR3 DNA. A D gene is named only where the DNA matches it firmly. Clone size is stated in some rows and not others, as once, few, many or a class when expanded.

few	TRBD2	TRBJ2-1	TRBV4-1	CASSQKPGLNNEQFF	TGCGCCAGCAGCCAGAAACCGGGACTAAACAATGAGCAGTTCTTC
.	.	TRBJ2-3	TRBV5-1	CASSLGGYRTDTQYF	TGCGCCAGCAGCTTGGGCGGATACCGCACAGATACGCAGTATTTT
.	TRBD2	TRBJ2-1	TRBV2	CASSGLADNEQFF	TGTGCCAGCAGTGGGCTAGCGGACAATGAGCAGTTCTTC
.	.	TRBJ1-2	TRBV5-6	CASGSGVSYGYTF	TGTGCCAGCGGCTCGGGGGTCTCCTATGGCTACACCTTC
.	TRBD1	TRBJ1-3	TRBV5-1	CASSLSGPVTGSFGNTIYF	TGCGCCAGCAGCTTGTCCGGCCCAGTGACAGGGTCCTTTGGAAACACCATATATTTT
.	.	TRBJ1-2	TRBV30	CAWGPPGHNYGYTF	TGTGCCTGGGGCCCTCCGGGACACAACTATGGCTACACCTTC
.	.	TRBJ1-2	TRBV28	CASSFHTGLGGYTF	TGTGCCAGCAGCTTCCATACAGGTCTCGGGGGCTACACCTTC
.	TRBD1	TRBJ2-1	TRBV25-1	CASSDPSGTGGSEQFF	TGTGCCAGCAGTGATCCTTCCGGGACAGGGGGGAGTGAGCAGTTCTTC
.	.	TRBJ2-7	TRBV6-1	CASERGGQGYEQYF	TGTGCCAGCGAGCGGGGTGGACAGGGATACGAGCAGTACTTC
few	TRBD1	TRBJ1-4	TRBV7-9	CASSLAGQRGEKLFF	TGTGCCAGCAGCTTAGCGGGACAGCGGGGGGAAAAACTGTTTTTT
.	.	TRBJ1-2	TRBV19	CASSIRTDPKSYGYTF	TGTGCCAGTAGTATCCGGACAGACCCGAAATCCTATGGCTACACCTTC
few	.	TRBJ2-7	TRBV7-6	CASSWDTDSYEQYF	TGTGCCAGCAGCTGGGACACCGACTCCTACGAGCAGTACTTC
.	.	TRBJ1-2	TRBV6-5	CASSYDRGYGYTF	TGTGCCAGCAGTTATGATAGGGGGTATGGCTACACCTTC